This TCR beta chain originates from a study of cytomegalovirus exposure and HLA in healthy donors. Overall study results and limits: Most TCR beta V segments were productive about 87% or about 30% of the time in an earlier analysis.

As to this clone: Its cognate antigen is unknown.

In the PCR, 60 Vbeta and 13 Jbeta primers were used. Clones were sequenced by immunoSEQ multiplex PCR, and TCRdb holds only the in-frame ones, with some missing. The table includes 150,000 to 190,000 clones, more than 75% detected once. Sequenced input: PBMCs. The clonotype was recovered from a young woman in good health and CMV-seronegative.

This CDR3 reads CASSGPLPDYEKLFF. CDR3 DNA sequence: TGTGCCAGCAGCGGCCCTCTACCTGACTATGAAAAACTGTTTTTT. The chain uses TRBV27 and TRBJ1-4; D unresolved. Germline V CDR1 and CDR2: MNHEY, SMNVEV (reference sequence). The CDR3 sequence is 15 residues long. Trimming took 6 bases from V and 6 from J, leaving 17 bases between them.